This T cell receptor (beta chain) was identified in a study of OX40 agonist ivuxolimab in advanced cancers. Study background: At 0.01 to 10 mg/kg, ivuxolimab was administered intravenously to patients every 2 weeks.

Between the trimmed V and J ends, which lost 5 bases and 6 bases, there was a span of 14 bases. The CDR3 is 14 amino acids. Germline assignment: CDR1 MNHNS and CDR2 SASEGT. General study findings and limits: At doses 0.1 to 3.0 mg/kg, CD4+ and CD8+ clones expanded.

TCRdb keeps only in-frame clones here, not all; method: immunoSEQ multiplex PCR. The table includes 65,000 to 95,000 clones, about 85% detected once. About this clone itself: The antigen remains unidentified.

Autoimmune disease history or systemic immunosuppression led to patient exclusion. The receptor comes from an adult with an advanced solid tumor such as melanoma, head and neck, liver or kidney cancer. Sequencing was performed on CD4+ or CD8+ T cells sorted from blood, taken in a trial of the OX40 agonist ivuxolimab. This chain joins TRBV6-1 and TRBJ2-1; D perhaps matches TRBD2 (5 bases). The CDR3 coding sequence is TGTGCCAGCAGTCCGGAGGCCACTTTCAATGAGCAGTTCTTC. It yields the protein CASSPEATFNEQFF.